This T cell receptor (beta chain) emerged from a study of blood T cell repertoires in COVID-19. Study summary: Samples representing acute and convalescent COVID-19 were sourced from the United States, Italy and Spain. PBMCs, B-cell-depleted T cells, or T cells provided the cDNA or gDNA that made up the material.

Germline V gene sequence: CDR1 SQVTM, CDR2 ANQGSEA. V was clipped by 7 bases and J by 0 bases; unmatched bases: 7. This CDR3 contains 14 residues. In the authors' workflow: Amplified reference gene primers provided the basis for estimating nucleated cell counts. Produced via immunoSEQ multiplex PCR; TCRdb's table is partial and in-frame only. The DNA gave D and trimming, while V, J and clone size come from that table. In the table there are approximately 190,000 clones, under 90% of which are singletons. The sequence came from a human donor in a cohort sampled during active COVID-19. The chain combines TRBV29-1 with TRBJ2-3; TRBD1 aligns across 7 bases. Sequenced material: peripheral blood. CDR3 sequence (DNA): TGCAGCGGGGGACAGTCCTCCAGCACAGATACGCAGTATTTT. Its translation: CSGGQSSSTDTQYF.